The entry below describes one T cell receptor (beta chain). This clone's antigen is unknown. Base qualities are not at hand, and no much larger clone is one base apart. This entry belongs to a study of vaccination and CD4 T cells after COVID-19 (dated by TCRdb to between 2021 and 2023). For the wider study: In the convalescent cohort there were six males and four females, among whom were two Hispanic individuals, seven Caucasians, two Asians and one multiracial person. In 10 COVID-19 convalescent patients and 4 infection-naive healthy vaccine recipients, the spike-specific CD4+ TCR repertoire before mRNA vaccination was compared with the repertoire after mRNA vaccination. Participants got two doses of the Pfizer-BioNTech BNT162b2 vaccine (n=8) or two doses of the Moderna mRNA-1273 vaccine (n=2). Memory CD4+ T cell crossreactivity between SARS-CoV-2 and common cold coronavirus spike proteins was assessed at the TCR clonotype level in an earlier paper using these donors. In control cultures, a CEFX viral epitope pool was used as positive control, an HIV-1 Nef peptide pool was used as negative control, or no peptide was added. Overlapping spike peptide pools from SARS-CoV-2 and from the common cold coronaviruses HCoV-NL63, HCoV-OC43 and HCoV-229E were used as culture stimuli. Post-COVID blood samples were collected from convalescent patients a median of roughly 100 days after diagnosis, with a range of roughly 35 to 161 days. Post-vaccine blood samples were obtained a median of approximately 70 days after the second vaccine dose, with a range of roughly 13 to 250 days.

Study-level results and caveats: Of the vaccine-specific clones in convalescent patients, 304 of 307, or nearly all, reacted only to SARS-CoV-2 spike and did not cross-react with common cold coronaviruses. An increase in the median number of SARS-CoV-2-reactive clonotypes from approximately 21 after infection to roughly 39 after vaccination was observed, but the change was not found to be significant. The study included relatively few convalescent patients and did not analyze early timepoints after natural infection. Among the post-vaccine SARS-CoV-2-reactive clones in convalescent patients, a median about 87% showed up only after vaccination, which suggests vaccine-specific priming.

The junction shows trimming of 2 bases on V and 0 bases on J, plus 9 bases between the germline ends. For CDR1 and CDR2, the germline V gene lists SGDLS and YYNGEE. Including the terminal cysteine and phenylalanine, the CDR3 comprises 14 residues. The CDR3 DNA has 42 bases and is translated from base 1. The library was made by PCR. DNA from cultured CD4+ T cells underwent TCR sequencing with the Oncomine TCR Beta short-read assay at the Johns Hopkins FTIC core. The QIAamp micro DNA kit was used to extract genomic DNA from the cultured CD4+ T cells. Oncomine TCR Beta libraries from cultured CD4+ T cells were pooled using unique dual indexes and sequenced on an Illumina iSeq 100. As for the original processing: Non-productive sequences were removed, and CDR3s that did not start with C, did not end with F or W, or were shorter than 7 amino acids were discarded. Antigen-specific clonotypes were identified using the MANAFEST web application through comparison of peptide-stimulated wells with reference and other culture wells. To be called positive, a clone needed an FDR below 0.05, an odds ratio above 5, and a productive frequency above 0.1% in at least two of three replicate wells. Cross-reactive clonotypes were defined as significantly expanded in both SARS-CoV-2 spike wells and at least one common cold coronavirus spike condition. Levenshtein distances (stringdist) and unrooted phylogenetic trees (ape) in R version 3.6.1 were used to assess CDR3 homology. TCRdb ran its own pipeline on the public reads, namely fastp trimming at Q25 and MiXCR clone calling, and kept in-frame beta chains. Each entry is one CDR3 protein sequence, shown with its most common DNA and genes. None of the V and J calls come from the authors' own analysis; TCRdb made them. This sample is represented by roughly 9,000 distinct CDR3 sequences; 30% to 45% of them were singletons. Clones ranked in the top ten supply 27% of the sample.

The treatment or condition label on this specimen signifies: approximately nine-day PBMC culture with coronavirus spike peptide pools or control peptides (ViraFEST assay). CD4+ T cells from unexposed donors were collected before the COVID-19 pandemic (2011-2018). The ViraFEST assay was used in the study, in which antigen-specific T cells were expanded with peptide pools and expanded clonotypes were subsequently identified by TCR sequencing. Each well held two million PBMCs cultured with roughly 10 ug/ml peptide pools in IMDM containing roughly 4.7% human AB serum and around 10 IU/ml IL-2. Half of the culture medium was replaced with fresh IL-2-containing medium on days 3 and 7. CD4+ T cells were isolated after roughly eleven days of culture through negative selection using the EasySep CD4+ T cell isolation kit. As far as cell numbers permitted, CD4+ T cells from unexposed donors were tested for reactivity against SARS-CoV-2 S and N as well as four spike pools from common cold coronaviruses. PBMCs were separated from whole blood using Ficoll-Paque Plus gradient centrifugation and then either used fresh or cryopreserved at -140C. Triplicate wells were generally used for each culture condition. The leukapheresis product for the unexposed donors was obtained through commercial purchase.

The sample was CD4+ T cells from blood, cultured in vitro. The sequence was collected from a human donor in good health. The chain was built from TRBV9 and TRBJ2-7, with the D gene not clear enough to name. The sequence in DNA is TGTGCCAGCAGCGTTGGCGAACCCTCCTACGAGCAGTACTTC. It is translated as CASSVGEPSYEQYF.